This T cell receptor (beta chain) is from a study of early T cells in non-severe SARS-CoV-2 infection. Across the whole study: Bulk RNA taken from unsorted whole blood was sequenced, leaving chains unpaired.

The CDR3 has 12 amino acids. Germline values: CDR1 SEHNR, CDR2 FQNEAQ (reference sequence). The protocol attached unique molecular identifiers to individual cDNA molecules. A single record per CDR3 protein comes from TCRdb applying MiXCR to the 5' RACE reads. The data show approximately 28,000 distinct CDR3 sequences, 4.5% to 5.5% seen once. Turning to this clonotype: One end of the junction does not line up with germline, which may come from a read error.

This clonotype was obtained from an adult who was a healthcare worker with PCR-confirmed SARS-CoV-2 infection or an uninfected control (not recorded which). Sequenced material: whole blood. The chain links TRBV7-9 to TRBJ2-3; 7 nucleotides agree with TRBD1. The CDR3 spells CASSSPSRQGTF. As DNA, the CDR3 is TGTGCCAGCAGCTCCCCTTCCCGACAGGGTACCTTT.